These 26 T cell receptor beta chains came from one sample sequenced in a study of T cells in Graves' hyperthyroidism and ophthalmopathy. RNA transcripts served as the template for amplifying TCR beta CDR3 regions. The HTBI set primed first-round TCR CDR3 RT-PCR. TCRdb independently ran MiXCR on the multiplex PCR reads; one entry per CDR3 protein. The table has under 350,000 distinct CDR3 sequences, 21% seen once; the top ten hold around 50%. The sample was blood. Source of these receptors: a woman between 50 and 59 years old with Graves' hyperthyroidism.

This clonotype was observed many times. The chain carries TRBV20-1 and TRBJ2-5; 7 bases map to TRBD1. The length of the CDR3 is 15 residues. The germline CDR1 and CDR2 sequences are DFQATT and SNEGSKA (reference sequence). Trimming removed 4 bases from V and 5 bases from J; junction bases left unmatched: 13. The CDR3 reads CSAKSEAGGGETQYF. CDR3 sequence (DNA): TGCAGTGCTAAGAGTGAGGCAGGGGGTGGGGAGACCCAGTACTTC.

Ten or more counts support this clonotype. The CDR3, as DNA: TGTGCCAGCAGTAGGACTAGCGGGAGGGCCGAGCAGTACTTC. It is translated as CASSRTSGRAEQYF. V is TRBV6-1 and J is TRBJ2-7; the match to TRBD2 covers 15 bases. V shed 5 bases, J shed 6 bases, and the junction held 2 bases outside the gene matches. Germline V gene data show CDR1 as MNHNS and CDR2 as SASEGT. The CDR3 sequence is 14 residues long.

This clonotype was seen ten or more times. V gene TRBV5-1 combines with J gene TRBJ2-7, with 10 bases lining up with TRBD2. The V gene end was trimmed by 4 bases and the J gene end by 2 bases; junction bases not matched to a gene: 9. CDR1 is SGHRS, CDR2 YFSETQ, per germline. CDR3 length: 16 residues. The CDR3 sequence: CASSPTTSGSPYEQYF. Written as DNA, the CDR3 is TGCGCCAGCAGCCCAACGACTAGCGGGTCACCCTACGAGCAGTACTTC. The variable domain in full, with the rest retrieved from reference TRBV5-1 and TRBJ2-7, is KAGVTQTPRYLIKTRGQQVTLSCSPISGHRSVSWYQQTPGQGLQFLFEYFSETQRNKGNFPGRFSGRQFSNSRSEMNVSTLELGDSALYLCASSPTTSGSPYEQYFGPGTRLTVT.

The sample holds many counts of this clonotype. The rearrangement links TRBV29-1 to TRBJ2-3; 11 nucleotides match TRBD2. With 6 bases clipped from V and 5 bases from J, the junction kept 13 bases outside the gene matches. The CDR3 covers 16 residues. CDR1 is SQVTM, CDR2 ANQGSEA, per germline. As DNA, the CDR3 is TGCAGCGTAGAAACGTTAGCGGGAGGGCCTGGAGATACGCAGTATTTT. Protein sequence: CSVETLAGGPGDTQYF.

A few counts support this clonotype. This rearrangement joins TRBV25-1 to TRBJ2-7; TRBD1 matches 12 bases. V shed 4 bases and J 5 bases; nucleotides not matched to a gene: 9. Germline values: CDR1 MGHDK, CDR2 SYGVNS. The length of the CDR3 is 16 residues. CDR3 sequence: CASSAMPGQGAHEQYF. Written as DNA, the CDR3 is TGTGCCAGCAGTGCTATGCCGGGACAGGGGGCCCACGAGCAGTACTTC.

The V call is TRBV5-1, the J call TRBJ2-2, with D possibly TRBD1 on 5 matching bases. Germline CDR1 reads SGHRS; CDR2 reads YFSETQ. CDR3 size: 14 residues. The V end lost 2 bases, the J end lost 5 bases, and 10 bases lay between the germline ends. Written as DNA, the CDR3 is TGCGCCAGCAGCTTCGGTCAGGGAACCGGGGAGCTGTTTTTT. Translated, it gives CASSFGQGTGELFF.

This clonotype was seen ten or more times. The rearrangement uses TRBV11-3 and TRBJ2-1; D unresolved. The CDR3 covers 15 residues. The germline V and J ends were trimmed by 5 bases and 2 bases, with 13 bases remaining between them. Germline loops: CDR1 SGHNT, CDR2 YENEEA. CDR3 coding DNA: TGTGCCAGCAGCATCCGGTCCAGAACCTACAATGAGCAGTTCTTC. It translates to CASSIRSRTYNEQFF.

About this clonotype itself: Compared with germline, one end of the junction differs, possibly owing to a read error. This chain links TRBV12-3 or TRBV12-4 with TRBJ2-1; TRBD2 matches 8 bases. CDR3 length: 15 residues. This chain's CDR3 is CASSFIQGGRNEQFF. DNA of the CDR3: TGTGCCAGCAGTTTTATACAGGGCGGGAGGAATGAACAGTTCTTC.

This clonotype came up a few times. This chain connects TRBV18 to TRBJ2-2, with a possible D match to TRBD1 (5 bases). V was pared by 3 bases and J by 6 bases, with 14 bases between. Germline V gives CDR1 KGHSH, CDR2 LQKENI. The CDR3 has 15 amino acids. The CDR3 bases are TGTGCCAGCTCACCGGGAAAGGGGTCGGCCGGGGAGCTGTTTTTT. Protein sequence: CASSPGKGSAGELFF.

This clonotype has a handful of counts. This may come from a read error, since a much larger clone is one base off. CDR3 in amino acids: CASSFGARDLRTDTQYF. CDR3 coding DNA: TGTGCCAGCAGTTTCGGGGCTAGGGATCTTCGCACAGATACGCAGTATTTT. The gene calls are TRBV28 and TRBJ2-3; the D call may be TRBD1 or TRBD2 (5 bases each). Between the trimmed V and J ends, which lost 3 bases and 1 base, there was a span of 17 bases. The V gene's germline CDR1 is MDHEN and CDR2 SYDVKM. This CDR3 comprises 17 residues.

This clonotype was observed a handful of times. V is TRBV4-1 and J is TRBJ2-5, with 9 bases fitting TRBD1. From germline, CDR1 is MGHRA and CDR2 YSYEKL. The V segment lost 4 bases and the J segment 4 bases; nucleotides outside the gene matches: 10. The length of the CDR3 is 16 residues. The CDR3 reads CASSRTGTGLPETQYF. CDR3 bases: TGCGCCAGCAGCCGCACCGGGACAGGGCTTCCAGAGACCCAGTACTTC.

The sample holds many counts of this clonotype. The J gene is TRBJ1-4, the V gene TRBV6-6; 10 bases are a match to TRBD1. Germline V gene sequence: CDR1 MNHNY, CDR2 SVGAGI (reference sequence). V gave up 0 bases and J gave up 5 bases; unmatched junction bases: 3. The CDR3 has 16 amino acids. CDR3 sequence reads: CASSYSKGQGNEKLFF. The CDR3 nucleotides read TGTGCCAGCAGTTACTCGAAGGGACAGGGGAATGAAAAACTGTTTTTT.

This clonotype came up a few times. The chain links TRBV4-1 to TRBJ2-7; 8 bases fit TRBD2. Germline CDR1 is MGHRA and CDR2 is YSYEKL. The CDR3 loop spans 16 amino acids. The V and J ends lost 1 base and 5 bases, in that order; junction bases with no gene match: 10. The CDR3 protein is CASSQVGLASVNEQYF. The CDR3 DNA reads TGCGCCAGCAGCCAAGTAGGACTAGCTTCAGTCAACGAGCAGTACTTC.

The V gene is TRBV6-1, the J gene TRBJ2-1; D tentatively reads TRBD1 or TRBD2 (6 bases each). Germline CDR1 reads MNHNS; CDR2 reads SASEGT. V lost 5 bases, J lost 5 bases, and 22 bases lay in between. The CDR3 extends over 17 amino acids. CDR3 sequence reads: CASSPTGKGLANNEQFF. The CDR3 DNA reads as TGTGCCAGCAGTCCGACAGGCAAAGGGCTAGCGAACAATGAGCAGTTCTTC.

This clonotype was found a few times. This chain connects TRBV5-1 to TRBJ1-6; 8 bases align to TRBD1. This CDR3 spans 15 amino acids. Trimming took 10 bases from V and 4 from J; bases not matched to a gene: 10. The V gene's germline CDR1 is SGHRS and CDR2 YFSETQ. The CDR3 region is CASRPGQDYNSPLHF. DNA for the CDR3: TGCGCCTCCCGTCCGGGACAGGATTATAATTCACCCCTCCACTTT.

This clonotype has at least ten counts. The rearrangement joins TRBV30 to TRBJ2-1; D is unclear. The ends were cut back, 1 base at V and 0 bases at J, with 7 bases in the middle. The CDR3 is made up of 14 amino acids. The germline CDR1 and CDR2 sequences are GTSNPN and SVGIG (reference sequence). For the CDR3, the DNA is TGTGCCTGGAGTGGCCCAAGCTCCTACAATGAGCAGTTCTTC. It encodes CAWSGPSSYNEQFF.

The chain recombines TRBV6-1 with TRBJ1-2, with 12 bases aligning to TRBD1. The V gene's germline CDR1 is MNHNS and CDR2 SASEGT. This CDR3 region has 15 residues. V was clipped by 5 bases and J by 5 bases; unmatched bases: 6. CDR3 amino acids: CASSKGTGGFYGYTF. DNA for the CDR3: TGTGCCAGCAGTAAAGGGACAGGGGGCTTTTATGGCTACACCTTC.

The chain uses TRBV5-1 and TRBJ1-4, with 7 bases that match TRBD1. The CDR3 length is 16 residues. With 0 bases clipped from V and 8 bases from J, the junction kept 10 bases outside the gene matches. Germline V gene data show CDR1 as SGHRS and CDR2 as YFSETQ. In nucleotides, the CDR3 is TGCGCCAGCAGCTTGGCCGGGACAGCTCAAACCGAAAAACTGTTTTTT. Residues: CASSLAGTAQTEKLFF.

This clonotype was found many times. The chain joins TRBV7-9 to TRBJ2-7; D is uncertain. Germline loops: CDR1 SEHNR, CDR2 FQNEAQ (reference sequence). The CDR3 extends over 14 amino acids. Trimming took off 2 bases at V and 5 bases at J, with 13 bases between the two ends. The CDR3 DNA follows: TGTGCCAGCAGCTTACCCCGGACCCCTCACGAGCAGTACTTC. The encoded protein is CASSLPRTPHEQYF.

The rearrangement joins TRBV20-1 to TRBJ1-4, with D unresolved. The CDR3 consists of 15 residues. Germline V gene data show CDR1 as DFQATT and CDR2 as SNEGSKA (reference sequence). The germline V and J ends were trimmed by 0 bases and 4 bases, with 12 bases remaining between them. In DNA, the CDR3 is TGCAGTGCTAGAGATCCCCTAGGGAGTAATGAAAAACTGTTTTTT. Protein product: CSARDPLGSNEKLFF.

Regarding this clonotype: Just one base apart from a much larger clone, this may be a read error. DNA for the CDR3: TGTGCCAGCAGCTCTTTGGACTACGCAGATACGCAGTATTTT. This codes for CASSSLDYADTQYF. The chain links TRBV7-9 to TRBJ2-3, with TRBD2 as a possible D gene (6 bases). The CDR3 covers 14 residues. V lost 4 bases and J 4 bases, leaving 12 bases between the germline ends. CDR1 is SEHNR and CDR2 is FQNEAQ in the germline V gene (reference sequence).

The rearrangement joins TRBV13 to TRBJ2-3, with 11 nucleotides matching TRBD2. Germline assignment: CDR1 PRHDT and CDR2 FYEKMQ (reference sequence). The CDR3 runs to 16 residues. With 5 bases clipped from V and 1 base from J, the junction kept 5 bases outside the gene matches. CDR3: CASSLSGGAGTDTQYF. Here the CDR3 DNA reads TGTGCCAGCAGCCTTAGCGGGGGGGCCGGCACAGATACGCAGTATTTT. The variable domain in full, with the rest retrieved from reference TRBV13 and TRBJ2-3, is AAGVIQSPRHLIKEKRETATLKCYPIPRHDTVYWYQQGPGQDPQFLISFYEKMQSDKGSIPDRFSAQQFSDYHSELNMSSLELGDSALYFCASSLSGGAGTDTQYFGPGTRLTVL.

This clonotype has only a few counts. The rearrangement links TRBV18 to TRBJ1-2, with 7 bases fitting TRBD1. V dropped 5 bases and J dropped 1; count of bases not matched to a gene: 13. The CDR3 runs 17 residues. Per the germline V gene, CDR1 is KGHSH and CDR2 is LQKENI. The CDR3 DNA reads TGTGCCAGCTCATTCGGACAGGCCACGGAGGGTAACTATGGCTACACCTTC. It is translated as CASSFGQATEGNYGYTF. The full variable domain, its missing parts supplied by reference TRBV18 and TRBJ1-2, is NAGVMQNPRHLVRRRGQEARLRCSPMKGHSHVYWYRQLPEEGLKFMVYLQKENIIDESGMPKERFSAEFPKEGPSILRIQQVVRGDSAAYFCASSFGQATEGNYGYTFGSGTRLTVV.

This clonotype was counted ten times or more. V usage is TRBV28 and J usage is TRBJ2-7; either TRBD1 or TRBD2 may fit D (5 bases each). Germline V lookup: CDR1 MDHEN, CDR2 SYDVKM. Trimming stripped 6 bases from V and 0 bases from J, with 15 bases between. The CDR3 is 15 residues long. CDR3 in amino acids: CASRGVWGGSYEQYF. The CDR3 coding sequence is TGTGCCAGCAGGGGGGTATGGGGCGGCTCCTACGAGCAGTACTTC.

In this sample, this clonotype turned up many times. The chain combines TRBV28 with TRBJ2-3, with D perhaps assigned TRBD1 or TRBD2 (5 bases each). The ends were cut back, 3 bases at V and 5 bases at J, with 12 bases in the middle. Per the germline V gene, CDR1 is MDHEN and CDR2 is SYDVKM. The CDR3 is 14 residues long. CDR3 DNA sequence: TGTGCCAGCAGTTTCGAACGAGGGGAAGATACGCAGTATTTT. This encodes CASSFERGEDTQYF.

In its sample, this clonotype was seen many times. The V call is TRBV29-1, the J call TRBJ2-1; D possibly corresponds to TRBD2 (6 bases). The V gene's germline CDR1 is SQVTM and CDR2 ANQGSEA. The CDR3 covers 12 residues. Trimming removed 5 bases from V and 9 bases from J, with 14 bases in between. CDR3 region: CSVPIREREQFF. For the CDR3, the DNA is TGCAGCGTTCCGATACGGGAGCGTGAGCAGTTCTTC.